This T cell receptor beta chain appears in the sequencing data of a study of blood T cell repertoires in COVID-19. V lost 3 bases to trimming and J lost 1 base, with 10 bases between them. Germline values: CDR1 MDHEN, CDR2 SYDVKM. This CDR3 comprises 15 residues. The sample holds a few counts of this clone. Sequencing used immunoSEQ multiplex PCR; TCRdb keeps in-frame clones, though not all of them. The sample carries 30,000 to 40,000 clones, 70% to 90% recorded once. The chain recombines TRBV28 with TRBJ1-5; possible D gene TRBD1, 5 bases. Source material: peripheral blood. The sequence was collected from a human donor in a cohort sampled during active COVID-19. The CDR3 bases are TGTGCCAGCAGTTTCTGGGGGGGAAGCAATCAGCCCCAGCATTTT. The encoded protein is CASSFWGGSNQPQHF.